The T cell receptor (beta chain) under discussion was sequenced for a study of PD-1 blockade in classical Hodgkin lymphoma. Study context: Patients were treated with nivolumab at 3 mg/kg, and this was given intravenously every 2 weeks. Overall study results and limits: Relapsed/refractory patients reportedly had the lowest baseline TCR diversity, below newly diagnosed patients, who were below healthy donors.

Clones were read by immunoSEQ multiplex PCR, and TCRdb kept only the in-frame ones, dropping some. Of about 15,000 clones listed, approximately 88% were seen once; the top ten hold approximately 18%. Comment on this clone: Its antigen remains unidentified.

CDR3 size: 14 residues. CDR1 and CDR2 (germline): MNHEY, SMNVEV (reference sequence). J lost 4 bases, V lost 6 bases, and 6 bases had no gene match. Time point here: cycle 4 day 1 (C4D1), after six to seven weeks of nivolumab. Exposure to brentuximab vedotin varied, and each patient had relapsed following autologous stem cell transplantation. Magnetic depletion of non-target cells from thawed PBMCs yielded purified CD8+ T cells. The chain combines TRBV27 with TRBJ2-7, with 10 bases aligning to TRBD2. This clonotype was obtained from a human donor with classical Hodgkin lymphoma. This specimen consisted of CD8+ T cells from blood, obtained before the fourth cycle of nivolumab. As DNA, the CDR3 is TGTGCCAGCAGAACTACTAGCGGGACGTACGAGCAGTACTTC. Translating gives CASRTTSGTYEQYF.